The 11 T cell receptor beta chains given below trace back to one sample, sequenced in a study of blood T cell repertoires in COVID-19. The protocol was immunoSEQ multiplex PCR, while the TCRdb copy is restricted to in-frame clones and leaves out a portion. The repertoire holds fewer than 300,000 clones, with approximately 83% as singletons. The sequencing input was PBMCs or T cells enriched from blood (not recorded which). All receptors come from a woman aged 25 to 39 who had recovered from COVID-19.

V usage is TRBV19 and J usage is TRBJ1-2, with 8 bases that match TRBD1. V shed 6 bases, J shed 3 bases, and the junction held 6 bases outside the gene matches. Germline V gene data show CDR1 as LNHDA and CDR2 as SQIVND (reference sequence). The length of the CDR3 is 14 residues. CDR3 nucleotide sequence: TGTGCCAGTAGCCCGGGACAGGCCTACTATGGCTACACCTTC. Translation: CASSPGQAYYGYTF.

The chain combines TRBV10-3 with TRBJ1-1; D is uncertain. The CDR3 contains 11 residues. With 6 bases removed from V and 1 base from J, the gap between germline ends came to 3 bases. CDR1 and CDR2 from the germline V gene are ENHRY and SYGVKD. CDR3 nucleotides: TGTGCCATCAGCAAGAACACTGAAGCTTTCTTT. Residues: CAISKNTEAFF.

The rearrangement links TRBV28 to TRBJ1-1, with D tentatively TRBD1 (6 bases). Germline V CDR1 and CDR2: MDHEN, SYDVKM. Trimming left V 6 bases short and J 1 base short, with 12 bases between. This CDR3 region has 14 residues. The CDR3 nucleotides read TGTGCCAGCAGCCTCGGGGGGGCGAACACTGAAGCTTTCTTT. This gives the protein CASSLGGANTEAFF. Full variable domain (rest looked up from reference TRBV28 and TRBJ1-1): DVKVTQSSRYLVKRTGEKVFLECVQDMDHENMFWYRQDPGLGLRLIYFSYDVKMKEKGDIPEGYSVSREKKERFSLILESASTNQTSMYLCASSLGGANTEAFFGQGTRLTVV.

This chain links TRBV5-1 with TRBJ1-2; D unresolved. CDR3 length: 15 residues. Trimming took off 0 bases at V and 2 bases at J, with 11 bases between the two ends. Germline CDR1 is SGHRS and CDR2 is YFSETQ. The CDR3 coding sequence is TGCGCCAGCAGCTTGGCCGGTAGTTCAAACTATGGCTACACCTTC. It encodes CASSLAGSSNYGYTF.

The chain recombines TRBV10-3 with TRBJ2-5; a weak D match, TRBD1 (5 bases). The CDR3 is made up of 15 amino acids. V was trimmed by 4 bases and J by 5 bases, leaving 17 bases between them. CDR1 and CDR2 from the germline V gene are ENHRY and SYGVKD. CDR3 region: CAISAVKGQDETQYF. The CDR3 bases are TGTGCCATCAGTGCGGTAAAGGGGCAGGACGAGACCCAGTACTTC.

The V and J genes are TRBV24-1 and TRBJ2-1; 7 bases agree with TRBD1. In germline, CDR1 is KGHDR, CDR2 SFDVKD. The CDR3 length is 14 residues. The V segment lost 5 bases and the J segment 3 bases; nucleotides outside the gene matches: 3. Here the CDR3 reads CATSARDSYNEQFF. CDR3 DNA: TGTGCCACCAGTGCCCGGGACAGCTACAATGAGCAGTTCTTC.

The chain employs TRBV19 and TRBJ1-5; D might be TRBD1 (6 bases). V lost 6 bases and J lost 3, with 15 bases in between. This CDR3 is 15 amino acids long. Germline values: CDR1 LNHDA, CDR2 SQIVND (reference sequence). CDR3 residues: CASRPGQRDNQPQHF. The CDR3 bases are TGTGCCAGTAGACCGGGACAACGAGACAATCAGCCCCAGCATTTT. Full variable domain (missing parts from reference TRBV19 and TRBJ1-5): DGGITQSPKYLFRKEGQNVTLSCEQNLNHDAMYWYRQDPGQGLRLIYYSQIVNDFQKGDIAEGYSVSREKKESFPLTVTSAQKNPTAFYLCASRPGQRDNQPQHFGDGTRLSIL.

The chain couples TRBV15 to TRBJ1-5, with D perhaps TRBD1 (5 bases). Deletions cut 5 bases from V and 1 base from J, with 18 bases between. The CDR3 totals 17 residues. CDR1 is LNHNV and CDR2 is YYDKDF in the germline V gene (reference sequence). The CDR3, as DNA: TGTGCCACCAGCTCAAACCCAGGAGGGGACAGCAATCAGCCCCAGCATTTT. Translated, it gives CATSSNPGGDSNQPQHF.

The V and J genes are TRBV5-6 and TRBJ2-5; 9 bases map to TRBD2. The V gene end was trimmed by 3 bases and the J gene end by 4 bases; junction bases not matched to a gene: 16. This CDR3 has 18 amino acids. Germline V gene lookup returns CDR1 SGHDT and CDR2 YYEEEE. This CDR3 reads CASSSEVFERGAGETQYF. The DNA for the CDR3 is TGTGCCAGCAGCTCGGAGGTGTTCGAGCGGGGGGCGGGAGAGACCCAGTACTTC.

DNA of the CDR3: TGCGCCAGCAGCCCCGGGACAGGGGCGAACACTGAAGCTTTCTTT. Translation gives CASSPGTGANTEAFF. The chain is built from TRBV5-1 and TRBJ1-1; 10 nucleotides match TRBD1. The germline gives CDR1 SGHRS, CDR2 YFSETQ. The CDR3 runs to 15 residues. J was trimmed by 1 base and V by 4 bases; bases with no gene match: 4. Full variable domain (missing parts from reference TRBV5-1 and TRBJ1-1): KAGVTQTPRYLIKTRGQQVTLSCSPISGHRSVSWYQQTPGQGLQFLFEYFSETQRNKGNFPGRFSGRQFSNSRSEMNVSTLELGDSALYLCASSPGTGANTEAFFGQGTRLTVV.

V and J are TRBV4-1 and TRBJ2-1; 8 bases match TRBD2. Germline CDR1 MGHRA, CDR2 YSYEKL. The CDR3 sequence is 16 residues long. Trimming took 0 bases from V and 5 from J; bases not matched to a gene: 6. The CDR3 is CASSQEGQRENNEQFF. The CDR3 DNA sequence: TGCGCCAGCAGCCAAGAAGGTCAGCGGGAGAACAATGAGCAGTTCTTC.